One and the same sample provided the 17 T cell receptor beta chains below, sequenced in a study of cytomegalovirus exposure and HLA in healthy donors. The PCR employed 60 Vbeta primers together with 13 Jbeta primers. The repertoire was sequenced with immunoSEQ multiplex PCR; TCRdb's copy has only in-frame clones and lacks some. Listed are 75,000 to 95,000 clones; 1.4% to 1.5% falls within the top ten. Sequencing was performed on PBMCs. The source of these receptors is an older woman in good health and CMV-seronegative.

The CDR3 is CASSLRDSTNQPQHF. The DNA of the CDR3 is TGTGCCAGTAGTTTAAGAGACAGTACGAATCAGCCCCAGCATTTT. This sequence joins TRBV19 and TRBJ1-5; tentative D call: TRBD1 (5 bases). The germline CDR1 and CDR2 sequences are LNHDA and SQIVND (reference sequence). The CDR3 is made up of 15 amino acids. The V end lost 5 bases, the J end lost 4 bases, and 15 bases lay between the germline ends.

As DNA, the CDR3 is TGCGCCAGCAGCTTTACAGGGGGCACACCGAAAAACTATGGCTACACCTTC. Translated: CASSFTGGTPKNYGYTF. The chain carries TRBV5-1 and TRBJ1-2, with TRBD1 matching 9 bases. CDR3 size: 17 residues. Trimming took 2 bases from V and 2 from J; bases not matched to a gene: 10. Germline V gene lookup returns CDR1 SGHRS and CDR2 YFSETQ. The entire variable domain, with the rest obtained from reference TRBV5-1 and TRBJ1-2, is as follows: KAGVTQTPRYLIKTRGQQVTLSCSPISGHRSVSWYQQTPGQGLQFLFEYFSETQRNKGNFPGRFSGRQFSNSRSEMNVSTLELGDSALYLCASSFTGGTPKNYGYTFGSGTRLTVV.

The gene calls are TRBV9 and TRBJ2-2; a weak D match, TRBD1 (6 bases). This CDR3 is built from 14 residues. CDR1 is SGDLS and CDR2 is YYNGEE in the germline V gene. With 4 bases removed from V and 4 bases from J, the gap between germline ends came to 11 bases. Written as DNA, the CDR3 is TGTGCCAGCAGCAGGGGGTCGGGCACCGGGGAGCTGTTTTTT. Protein product: CASSRGSGTGELFF.

The chain combines TRBV11-1 with TRBJ2-3, with 8 nucleotides matching TRBD2. The CDR3 has 17 amino acids. V dropped 6 bases and J dropped 1; count of bases not matched to a gene: 12. Per germline, CDR1 SGHAT and CDR2 FQDESV (reference sequence). This chain's CDR3 is CASSRAGAGGGTDTQYF. In DNA, the CDR3 is TGTGCCAGCAGTAGAGCGGGAGCTGGAGGAGGCACAGATACGCAGTATTTT.

V is TRBV19 and J is TRBJ2-1; 9 bases are shared with TRBD1. With 3 bases clipped from V and 9 bases from J, the junction kept 6 bases outside the gene matches. The CDR3 has 14 amino acids. Germline-derived CDR1 and CDR2 are LNHDA and SQIVND (reference sequence). CDR3 loop: CASSIDRGVSEQFF. CDR3 sequence (DNA): TGTGCCAGTAGTATTGACAGGGGGGTTAGTGAGCAGTTCTTC.

The chain recombines TRBV6-1 with TRBJ2-1; 10 bases align to TRBD2. The germline CDR1 and CDR2 sequences are MNHNS and SASEGT. The CDR3 is 14 amino acids. V gave up 6 bases and J gave up 3 bases; unmatched junction bases: 2. CDR3 amino acids: CASSLAGVYNEQFF. CDR3 bases: TGTGCCAGCAGCCTAGCGGGAGTCTACAATGAGCAGTTCTTC.

This chain joins TRBV27 and TRBJ2-6; no clear D. Germline lookup yields CDR1 MNHEY and CDR2 SMNVEV (reference sequence). The CDR3 is made up of 17 amino acids. The ends were cut back, 5 bases at V and 0 bases at J, with 14 bases in the middle. The CDR3 nucleotides read TGTGCCAGCAGTCCGCAACTGTATTACTCTGGGGCCAACGTCCTGACTTTC. This translates into CASSPQLYYSGANVLTF.

As for this clone: The sample has other DNA sequences that encode this CDR3 too. CDR3 DNA sequence: TGTGCCAGCGACAGGGCTTACGAGCAGTACTTC. It codes for CASDRAYEQYF. This chain connects TRBV14 to TRBJ2-7; TRBD1 matches 7 bases. This CDR3 spans 11 amino acids. Germline V gene sequence: CDR1 SGHDN, CDR2 FVKESK. Trimming at V came to 8 bases and at J to 4 bases, leaving 2 bases not matched to a gene.

The rearrangement joins TRBV5-1 to TRBJ1-2; D ambiguous. Deletions cut 0 bases from V and 2 bases from J, with 8 bases between. CDR3 size: 14 residues. Germline values: CDR1 SGHRS, CDR2 YFSETQ. The CDR3 nucleotides are TGCGCCAGCAGCTTGGAAACCGGGAACTATGGCTACACCTTC. Its translation: CASSLETGNYGYTF.

The chain has TRBV7-2 and TRBJ1-4, with TRBD1 matching over 9 bases. The CDR3 spans 15 residues. Germline CDR1 reads SGHTA; CDR2 reads FQGNSA. The trim removed 8 bases at V and 8 bases at J, leaving 12 bases unmatched. CDR3 sequence (DNA): TGTGCCAGCTCGGGACAGGGTTGGTTTGGGGAAAAACTGTTTTTT. Translated, it gives CASSGQGWFGEKLFF.

V is TRBV6-6 and J is TRBJ2-3, with a possible D match to TRBD2 (5 bases). Germline values: CDR1 MNHNY, CDR2 SVGAGI (reference sequence). The V gene lost 2 bases and the J gene lost 2 bases, with 8 bases spanning the gap. The CDR3 has 14 residues. CDR3 DNA sequence: TGTGCCAGCAGTTACGGACTGTCCACAGATACGCAGTATTTT. Encoded protein: CASSYGLSTDTQYF.

The rearrangement links TRBV9 to TRBJ1-3; 9 positions agree with TRBD1. CDR1 SGDLS and CDR2 YYNGEE come from the germline V gene. Trimming took 3 bases from V and 8 from J; bases not matched to a gene: 6. The CDR3 loop spans 14 amino acids. The CDR3 region is CASSAGQGWDTIYF. In DNA form, the CDR3 reads TGTGCCAGCAGCGCCGGACAGGGGTGGGACACCATATATTTT.

The chain carries TRBV7-9 and TRBJ1-2; D is possibly TRBD1 (5 bases). CDR3 length: 13 residues. Germline V gene data show CDR1 as SEHNR and CDR2 as FQNEAQ (reference sequence). Between the trimmed V and J ends, which lost 1 base and 8 bases, there was a span of 11 bases. CDR3 amino acids: CASSLGGQYGYTF. CDR3 bases: TGTGCCAGCAGCTTAGGAGGACAATACGGCTACACCTTC.

The V and J genes are TRBV29-1 and TRBJ2-3, with TRBD2 matching 7 bases. Germline V gene lookup returns CDR1 SQVTM and CDR2 ANQGSEA. CDR3 length: 13 amino acids. The junction had 5 bases not matched to a gene; V was cut back by 6 bases and J by 2 bases. This CDR3 reads CSVRRDYTDTQYF. In DNA form, the CDR3 reads TGCAGCGTCCGCCGGGACTACACAGATACGCAGTATTTT.

The chain combines TRBV7-2 with TRBJ1-5; D is undetermined. Germline loops: CDR1 SGHTA, CDR2 FQGNSA. V was clipped by 1 base and J by 6 bases, with 7 bases between them. The CDR3 totals 13 residues. DNA for the CDR3: TGTGCCAGCAGCTTAGATGCGGGTCAGCCCCAGCATTTT. This codes for CASSLDAGQPQHF.

This chain uses TRBV19 with TRBJ1-1; 7 bases are a match to TRBD1. Germline lookup yields CDR1 LNHDA and CDR2 SQIVND (reference sequence). The V and J ends lost 5 bases and 0 bases, in that order; junction bases with no gene match: 9. This CDR3 contains 16 residues. CDR3 DNA: TGTGCCAGTAGTCCGGGGACAGCTATAATGAACACTGAAGCTTTCTTT. Its protein product is CASSPGTAIMNTEAFF.

CDR3 coding DNA: TGTGCCAGCAGCTACGGACAGAATCAGCCCCAGCATTTT. Encoded protein: CASSYGQNQPQHF. The chain joins TRBV6-1 to TRBJ1-5; a weak D match, TRBD1 (6 bases). V gave up 6 bases and J gave up 4 bases, with 10 bases separating them. Germline CDR1 and CDR2: MNHNS and SASEGT. The CDR3 spans 13 residues.